This T cell receptor (beta chain) was captured by sequencing in a study of cytomegalovirus exposure and HLA in healthy donors. On the study more broadly: Earlier results showed 90 million to 120 million unique TCR beta sequences derived from some 180 million T cells. Notes on the study in general: From TCR beta sequences, most subjects' HLA-A and HLA-B alleles were reportedly predicted accurately. Earlier findings revealed that most TCR beta V segments proved productive either about 87% or about 30% of the time.

The CDR3 totals 14 residues. Trimming stripped 0 bases from V and 5 bases from J, with 10 bases between. Germline V gene lookup returns CDR1 LGHNA and CDR2 YNFKEQ. With 60 Vbeta and 13 Jbeta primers, the PCR was carried out. Only in-frame clones appear in the TCRdb table, and some are missing; sequencing was by immunoSEQ multiplex PCR. In the table there are about 120,000 clones, about 75% of which are singletons. In regard to this clone: The antigen is undetermined.

The specimen sequenced was PBMCs. V usage is TRBV4-2 and J usage is TRBJ1-2; D unresolved. The sequence was obtained from a man in his sixties in good health and CMV-seropositive. The CDR3 nucleotides read TGTGCCAGCAGCCAAGATTCCCAGGTGTATGGCTACACCTTC. It translates to CASSQDSQVYGYTF.